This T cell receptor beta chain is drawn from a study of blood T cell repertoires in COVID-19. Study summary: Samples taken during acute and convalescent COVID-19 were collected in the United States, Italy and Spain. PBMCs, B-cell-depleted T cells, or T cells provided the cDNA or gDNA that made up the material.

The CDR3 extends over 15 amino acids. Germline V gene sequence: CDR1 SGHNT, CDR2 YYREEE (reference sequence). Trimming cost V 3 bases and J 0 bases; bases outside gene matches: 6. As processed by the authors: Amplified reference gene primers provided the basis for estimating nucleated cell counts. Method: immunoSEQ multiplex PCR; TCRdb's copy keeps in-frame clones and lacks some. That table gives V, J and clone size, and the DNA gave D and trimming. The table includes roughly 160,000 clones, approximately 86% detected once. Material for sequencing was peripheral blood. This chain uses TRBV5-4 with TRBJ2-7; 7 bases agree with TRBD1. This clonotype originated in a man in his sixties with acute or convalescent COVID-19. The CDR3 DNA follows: TGTGCCAGCAGCTCCCGGGACAGAGGCTCCTACGAGCAGTACTTC. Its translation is CASSSRDRGSYEQYF.